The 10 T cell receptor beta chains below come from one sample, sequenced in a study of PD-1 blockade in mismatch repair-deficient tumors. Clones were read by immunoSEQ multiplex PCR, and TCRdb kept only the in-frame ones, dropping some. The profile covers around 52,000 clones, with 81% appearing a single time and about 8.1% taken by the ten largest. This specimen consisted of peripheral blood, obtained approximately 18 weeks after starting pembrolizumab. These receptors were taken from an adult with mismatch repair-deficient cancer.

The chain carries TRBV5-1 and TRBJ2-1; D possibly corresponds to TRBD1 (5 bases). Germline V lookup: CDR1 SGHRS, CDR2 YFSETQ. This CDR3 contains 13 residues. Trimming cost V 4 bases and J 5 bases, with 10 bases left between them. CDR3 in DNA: TGCGCCAGCAGCCTCCCGACAGACAATGAGCAGTTCTTC. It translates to CASSLPTDNEQFF.

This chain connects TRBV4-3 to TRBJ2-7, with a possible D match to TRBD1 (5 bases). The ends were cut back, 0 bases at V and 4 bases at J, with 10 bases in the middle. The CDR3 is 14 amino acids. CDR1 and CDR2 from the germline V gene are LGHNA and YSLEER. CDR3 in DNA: TGCGCCAGCAGCCAAGAAGGGCAGGGTTACGAGCAGTACTTC. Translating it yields CASSQEGQGYEQYF.

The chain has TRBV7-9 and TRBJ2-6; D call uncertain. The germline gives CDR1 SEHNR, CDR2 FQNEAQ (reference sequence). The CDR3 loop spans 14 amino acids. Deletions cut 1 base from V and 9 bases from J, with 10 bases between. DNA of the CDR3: TGTGCCAGCAGCTTAGATACGGAGCGCAACGTCCTGACTTTC. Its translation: CASSLDTERNVLTF.

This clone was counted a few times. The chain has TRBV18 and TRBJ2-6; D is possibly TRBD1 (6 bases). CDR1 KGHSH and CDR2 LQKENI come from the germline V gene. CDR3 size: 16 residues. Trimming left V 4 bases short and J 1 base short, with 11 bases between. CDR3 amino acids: CASSLDQGSGANVLTF. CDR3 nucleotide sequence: TGTGCCAGCTCACTGGATCAGGGGTCTGGGGCCAACGTCCTGACTTTC.

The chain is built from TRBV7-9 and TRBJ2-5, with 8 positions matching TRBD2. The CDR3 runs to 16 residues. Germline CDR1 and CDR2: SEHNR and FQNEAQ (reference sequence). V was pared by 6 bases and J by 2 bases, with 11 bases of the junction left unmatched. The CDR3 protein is CASSPTGTRWQETQYF. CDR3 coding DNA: TGTGCCAGCAGTCCAACCGGGACTAGATGGCAAGAGACCCAGTACTTC.

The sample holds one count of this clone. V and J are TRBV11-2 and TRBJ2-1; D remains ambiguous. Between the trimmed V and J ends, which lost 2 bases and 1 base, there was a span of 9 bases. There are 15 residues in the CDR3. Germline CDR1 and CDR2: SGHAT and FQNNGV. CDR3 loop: CASSLRDGSYNEQFF. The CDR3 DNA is TGTGCCAGCAGCTTACGTGATGGTTCCTACAATGAGCAGTTCTTC.

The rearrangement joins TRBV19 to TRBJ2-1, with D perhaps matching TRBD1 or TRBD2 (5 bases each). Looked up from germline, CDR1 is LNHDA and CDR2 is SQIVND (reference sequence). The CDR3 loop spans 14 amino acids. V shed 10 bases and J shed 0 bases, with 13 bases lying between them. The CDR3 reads CATVGVGSYNEQFF. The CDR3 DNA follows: TGTGCCACCGTGGGGGTTGGCTCCTACAATGAGCAGTTCTTC.

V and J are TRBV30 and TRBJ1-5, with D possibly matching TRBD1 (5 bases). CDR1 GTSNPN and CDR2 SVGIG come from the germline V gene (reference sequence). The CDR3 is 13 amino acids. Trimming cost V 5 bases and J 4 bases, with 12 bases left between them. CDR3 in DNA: TGTGCCTGGGACCGGGGCTCTAATCAGCCCCAGCATTTT. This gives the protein CAWDRGSNQPQHF.

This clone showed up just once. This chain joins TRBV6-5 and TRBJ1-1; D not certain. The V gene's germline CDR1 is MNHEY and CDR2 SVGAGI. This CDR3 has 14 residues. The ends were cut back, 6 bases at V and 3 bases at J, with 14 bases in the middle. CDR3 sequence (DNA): TGTGCCAGCAGCCCTCGGTTGAAGGACACTGAAGCTTTCTTT. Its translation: CASSPRLKDTEAFF.

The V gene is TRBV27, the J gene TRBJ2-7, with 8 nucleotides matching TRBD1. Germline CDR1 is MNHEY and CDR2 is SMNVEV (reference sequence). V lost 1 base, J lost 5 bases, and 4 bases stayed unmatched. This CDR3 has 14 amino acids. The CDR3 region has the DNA TGTGCCAGCAGTTTATACAGGGGGACCCACGAGCAGTACTTC. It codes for CASSLYRGTHEQYF.